This T cell receptor (beta chain) was recovered during a study of T cells after posttransplantation cyclophosphamide. Cyclophosphamide on days +3 and +4 followed busulfan-fludarabine conditioning and a marrow graft. CDR1 MNHEY and CDR2 SMNVEV come from the germline V gene (reference sequence). Trimming shortened V by 6 bases and J by 1 base, and 11 bases separated the two germline ends. The CDR3 is made up of 14 amino acids. Broader study findings: Blood and skin or GI T cell repertoires showed limited TRB overlap. Later post-transplant blood repertoires were often dominated by donor CD8+ memory clones.

This clone has ten or more counts. What it binds is not known. The data were produced by immunoSEQ multiplex PCR, yet TCRdb's version contains in-frame clones alone and is incomplete. The sample contains approximately 25,000 clones, none of them singletons. The sequence was obtained from a male patient in his late teens or twenties who received an allogeneic stem cell transplant from a related donor, was CMV-positive, and had no GVHD. Some T cells may have come from the graft donor. The chain joins TRBV27 to TRBJ2-3, with D perhaps matching TRBD2 (5 bases). The material was PBMCs, obtained after allogeneic stem cell transplant with posttransplant cyclophosphamide. CDR3 sequence (DNA): TGTGCCAGCAGACGAGCGGAAGGCACAGATACGCAGTATTTT. This sequence encodes CASRRAEGTDTQYF.